This T cell receptor beta chain is drawn from a study of blood T cell repertoires in COVID-19. The CDR3 length is 13 residues. Per germline, CDR1 SNHLY and CDR2 FYNNEI. Trimming at V came to 5 bases and at J to 8 bases, leaving 6 bases not matched to a gene. Measured with immunoSEQ multiplex PCR; TCRdb has only the in-frame clones, and not every one. Counted here are roughly 210,000 clones, about 85% occurring once; the ten biggest clones make up under 12%. Sample: peripheral blood. The TCR sequence derives from a woman aged 80 or older with COVID-19, enrolled during active disease. The J gene is TRBJ2-3, the V gene TRBV2, with 8 positions matching TRBD2. The CDR3 is CASSTTGTSTQYF. CDR3 nucleotide sequence: TGTGCCAGCAGTACTACCGGGACTAGTACGCAGTATTTT. Looking up the rest from reference TRBV2 and TRBJ2-3 gives the full variable domain: EPEVTQTPSHQVTQMGQEVILRCVPISNHLYFYWYRQILGQKVEFLVSFYNNEISEKSEIFDDQFSVERPDGSNFTLKIRSTKLEDSAMYFCASSTTGTSTQYFGPGTRLTVL.